This entry describes one TCR beta chain. It has no known antigen specificity. Per-base quality was not reported, and no clone a single base away is much larger than it. From the germline V gene, CDR1 is MGHRA and CDR2 is YSYEKL. The junction shows trimming of 4 bases on V and 7 bases on J, and the gene matches do not reach 19 bases of it. Measured from the cysteine to the phenylalanine, the CDR3 is 18 residues long. The only DNA kept is the CDR3, 54 bases in frame from the first base. The entry originates in a study of shared clonotypes between healthy human individuals (TCRdb year 2020). Study-wide context: The cohort included three men and two women between 18 and 49 years of age. For each donor, CD4 naive and CD4 memory were each given three plates, CD8 naive was given two plates, and CD8 memory was given one plate. The study deeply sequenced blood TCR repertoires of about 5 healthy adults to estimate repertoire size and the extent of clonotype sharing between individuals. Between about 0.8 and 9 billion PBMCs per donor were obtained by leukapheresis. To increase sequencing depth and limit assay-specific biases, different laboratories used diverse techniques to prepare libraries and sequence TCR repertoires. General study outcomes and caveats: Sampling was limited to blood, and TCR repertoires in tissue likely differ from TCR repertoires in blood. The genetic and exposure-history diversity represented was limited by the small number of donors. Rarefaction of sorted-subset datasets indicated incomplete sequencing despite the large sequencing depth. Compared with non-shared clonotypes, the clonotypes found in all four sorted-subset donors had higher generation probabilities. Pairwise subsampling led to the expectation that sequencing depth would affect the degree of clonotype sharing among donors. Naive subsets generally had larger estimated clonotype richness than memory subsets. Across a few donors, roughly 5.4% of naive CD4, more than 3% of naive CD8, about 2.3% of memory CD4, and approximately 0.4% of memory CD8 clonotypes were shared.

Using the deep immunoSEQ assay, TCR CDR3 regions were amplified from genomic DNA by multiplex PCR. For each cell subset, the extracted genomic DNA was distributed evenly across all wells of several immunoSEQ 96-well plates, and each plate served as one replicate. For sorted subsets, approximately 210 ng of genomic DNA, equivalent to some 33,000 T cell genomes, went into each replicate PCR. The purified libraries were quantified using a Qubit 3.0 fluorometer, sized with a Bioanalyzer 2100, and then quantified again using the KAPA Library Quantification kit. Every immunoSEQ 96-well plate was sequenced on a separate single-read 150-cycle Illumina NextSeq 550 flow cell. Regarding the original processing steps: Because the immunoSEQ output included only junctional sequences and no quality scores, the filtering could not be the same as the filtering used for full-length reads. Sequences were annotated with PyIR, a Python wrapper for IgBLAST v1.9, using IMGT germline references to assign V/J genes and CDR3. Reads with weak V/J assignments (E-value above 1e-6), missing CDR3, stop codons, out-of-frame junctions, or ambiguous translated residues were removed. V3J clonotypes were defined as sequences sharing the same inferred V gene, J gene, and CDR3 amino acid sequence. The percentage overlap between two repertoires was calculated by dividing the number of shared unique clonotypes by the size of the smaller repertoire. Richness of each repertoire was evaluated using RTK rarefaction, the Chao1 estimator, and Recon v2.1 estimates of unobserved clonotypes. Generation probabilities for all TCRbeta clonotypes obtained by the gDNA method from a handful of donors were computed using OLGA. TCRdb mirrors the immuneACCESS table, restricted to in-frame sequences. Some clones are absent from its copies; in checked studies, under half trace to an unresolved V gene, and the reason for the others is unknown. V and J calls and clone size are copied from that table; D and trimming were computed from the DNA. This sample has a few million clones in its table, and approximately 95% of those were observed once. The ten largest clones represent about 0.39% of the sample.

Donors were healthy HIV-negative adults with no recently reported acute infections or vaccinations. Every donor was a Caucasian adult residing in Nashville, Tennessee, USA. CD4+ T cells were enriched by magnetic negative selection; naive cells were then positively selected on CD45RA, and the negative fraction formed the memory subset. Blood was obtained by leukapheresis, after which PBMCs were separated by Ficoll-Histopaque density gradient centrifugation and cryopreserved in liquid nitrogen vapor phase. Analytical flow cytometry was used to check the purity and quantity of every magnetically sorted T cell population. Genomic DNA was isolated from every sorted fraction and measured by UV absorbance on a Nanodrop 2000c.

The sequencing input was naive CD4+ T cells from PBMCs. The intended sense of this specimen's cell subset or site label: CD45RA+ positively selected. This TCR derives from a man aged 18 to 30 in good health. Some clones in this sample may be carry-over from other donors' samples. The chain uses TRBV4-1 and TRBJ1-2, and 9 bases in between align with TRBD1. The CDR3 in this case is CASSLKRLWDRDESGYTF. DNA sequence: TGCGCCAGCAGCCTCAAGAGGCTTTGGGACAGGGATGAATCTGGCTACACCTTC.